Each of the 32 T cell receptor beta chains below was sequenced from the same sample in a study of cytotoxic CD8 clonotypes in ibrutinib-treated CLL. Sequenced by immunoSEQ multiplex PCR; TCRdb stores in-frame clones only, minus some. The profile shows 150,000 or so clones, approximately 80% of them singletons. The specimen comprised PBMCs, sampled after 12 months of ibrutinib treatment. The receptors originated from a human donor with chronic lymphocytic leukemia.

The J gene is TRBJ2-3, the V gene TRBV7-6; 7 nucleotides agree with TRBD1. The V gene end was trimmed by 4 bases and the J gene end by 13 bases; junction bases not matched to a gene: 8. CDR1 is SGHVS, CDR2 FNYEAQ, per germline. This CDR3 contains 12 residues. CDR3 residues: CASSSEDRRKYF. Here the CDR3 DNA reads TGTGCCAGCAGCTCCGAGGACAGGCGCAAGTATTTT.

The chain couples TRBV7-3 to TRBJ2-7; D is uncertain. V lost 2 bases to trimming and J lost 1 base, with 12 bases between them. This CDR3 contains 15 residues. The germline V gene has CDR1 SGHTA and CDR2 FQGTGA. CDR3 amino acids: CASSLGLGNSYEQYF. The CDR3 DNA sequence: TGTGCCAGCAGCTTAGGTTTAGGGAATTCCTACGAGCAGTACTTC.

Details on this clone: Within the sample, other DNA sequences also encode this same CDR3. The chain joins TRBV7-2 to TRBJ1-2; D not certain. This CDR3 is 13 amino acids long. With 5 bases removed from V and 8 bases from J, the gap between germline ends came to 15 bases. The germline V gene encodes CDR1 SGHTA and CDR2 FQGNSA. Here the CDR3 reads CASSQDRGRGYTF. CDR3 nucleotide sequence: TGTGCCAGCAGCCAAGATCGGGGTCGGGGCTACACCTTC.

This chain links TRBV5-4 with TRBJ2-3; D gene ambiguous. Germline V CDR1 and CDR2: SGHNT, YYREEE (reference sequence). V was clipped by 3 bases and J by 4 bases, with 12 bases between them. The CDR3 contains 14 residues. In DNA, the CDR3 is TGTGCCAGCAGCTCAGAATACGAAGCAGATACGCAGTATTTT. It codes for CASSSEYEADTQYF.

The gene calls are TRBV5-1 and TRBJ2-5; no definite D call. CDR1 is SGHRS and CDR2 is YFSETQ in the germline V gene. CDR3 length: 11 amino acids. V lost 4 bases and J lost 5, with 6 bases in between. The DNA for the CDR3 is TGCGCCAGCAGCCAACTGGAGACCCAGTACTTC. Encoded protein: CASSQLETQYF.

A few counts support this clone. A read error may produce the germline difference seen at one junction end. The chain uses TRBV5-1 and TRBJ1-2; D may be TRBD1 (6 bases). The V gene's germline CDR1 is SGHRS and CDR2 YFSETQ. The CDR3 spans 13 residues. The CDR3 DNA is TGTGCCAGCAGCTCCGGACAGTACTATGGCTACACCTTC. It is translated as CASSSGQYYGYTF. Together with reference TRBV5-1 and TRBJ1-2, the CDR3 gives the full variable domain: KAGVTQTPRYLIKTRGQQVTLSCSPISGHRSVSWYQQTPGQGLQFLFEYFSETQRNKGNFPGRFSGRQFSNSRSEMNVSTLELGDSALYLCASSSGQYYGYTFGSGTRLTVV.

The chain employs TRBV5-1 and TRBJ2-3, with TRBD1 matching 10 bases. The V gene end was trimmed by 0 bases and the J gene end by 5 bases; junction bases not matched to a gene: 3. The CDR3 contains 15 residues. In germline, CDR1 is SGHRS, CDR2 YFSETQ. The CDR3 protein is CASSLGTGGRDTQYF. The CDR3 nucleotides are TGCGCCAGCAGCTTGGGGACAGGGGGAAGAGATACGCAGTATTTT.

Here the CDR3 DNA reads TGCGCCAGCAGCCAAGAAGCCCCCCGGGGCTCAAGCTCCTACGAGCAGTACTTC. Amino acids: CASSQEAPRGSSSYEQYF. The V gene is TRBV4-3, the J gene TRBJ2-7; D could derive from TRBD1 or TRBD2 (5 bases each). Germline V gene sequence: CDR1 LGHNA, CDR2 YSLEER. Trimming shortened V by 0 bases and J by 0 bases, and 18 bases separated the two germline ends. This CDR3 has 18 residues.

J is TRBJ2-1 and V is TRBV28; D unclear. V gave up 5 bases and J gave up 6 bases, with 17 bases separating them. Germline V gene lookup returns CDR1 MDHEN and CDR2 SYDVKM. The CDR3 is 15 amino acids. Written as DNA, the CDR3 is TGTGCCAGCAGTCAACTGGTACTGTTCGGCAATGAGCAGTTCTTC. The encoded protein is CASSQLVLFGNEQFF.

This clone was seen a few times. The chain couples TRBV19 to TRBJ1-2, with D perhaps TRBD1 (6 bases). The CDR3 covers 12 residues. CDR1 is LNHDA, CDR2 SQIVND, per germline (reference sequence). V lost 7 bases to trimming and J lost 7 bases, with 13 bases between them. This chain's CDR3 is CASIEGVSGYTF. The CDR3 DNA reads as TGTGCCAGTATCGAGGGGGTTAGTGGCTACACCTTC.

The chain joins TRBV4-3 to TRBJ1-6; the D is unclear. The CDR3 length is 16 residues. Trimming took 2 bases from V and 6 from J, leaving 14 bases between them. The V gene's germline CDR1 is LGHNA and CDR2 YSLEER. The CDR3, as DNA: TGCGCCAGCAGCCAAAGGGAGGCACAGACTAATTCACCCCTCCACTTT. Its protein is CASSQREAQTNSPLHF.

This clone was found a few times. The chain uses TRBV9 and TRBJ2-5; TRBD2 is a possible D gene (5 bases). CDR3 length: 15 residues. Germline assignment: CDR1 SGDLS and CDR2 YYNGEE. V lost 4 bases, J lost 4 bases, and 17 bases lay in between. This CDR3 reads CASSPPGVSRETQYF. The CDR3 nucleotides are TGTGCCAGCAGCCCACCCGGGGTTTCGCGAGAGACCCAGTACTTC.

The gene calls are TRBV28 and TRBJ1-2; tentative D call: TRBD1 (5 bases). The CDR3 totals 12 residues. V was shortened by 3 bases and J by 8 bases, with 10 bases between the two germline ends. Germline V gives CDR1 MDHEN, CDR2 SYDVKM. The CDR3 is CASSLVGAGYTF. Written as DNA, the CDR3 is TGTGCCAGCAGTTTGGTAGGGGCGGGCTACACCTTC.

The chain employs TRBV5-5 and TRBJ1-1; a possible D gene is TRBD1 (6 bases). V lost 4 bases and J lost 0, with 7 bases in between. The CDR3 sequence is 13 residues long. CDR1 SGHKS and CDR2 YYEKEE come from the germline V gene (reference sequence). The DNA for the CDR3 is TGTGCCAGCAGCCGACAGGTGAACACTGAAGCTTTCTTT. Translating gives CASSRQVNTEAFF.

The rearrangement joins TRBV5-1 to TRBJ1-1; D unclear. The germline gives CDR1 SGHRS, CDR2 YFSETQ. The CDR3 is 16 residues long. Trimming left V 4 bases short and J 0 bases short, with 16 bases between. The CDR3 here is CASSVRELRVNTEAFF. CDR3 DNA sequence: TGCGCCAGCAGCGTTCGGGAGCTTCGGGTGAACACTGAAGCTTTCTTT. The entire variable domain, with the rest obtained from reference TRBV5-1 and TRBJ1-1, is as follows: KAGVTQTPRYLIKTRGQQVTLSCSPISGHRSVSWYQQTPGQGLQFLFEYFSETQRNKGNFPGRFSGRQFSNSRSEMNVSTLELGDSALYLCASSVRELRVNTEAFFGQGTRLTVV.

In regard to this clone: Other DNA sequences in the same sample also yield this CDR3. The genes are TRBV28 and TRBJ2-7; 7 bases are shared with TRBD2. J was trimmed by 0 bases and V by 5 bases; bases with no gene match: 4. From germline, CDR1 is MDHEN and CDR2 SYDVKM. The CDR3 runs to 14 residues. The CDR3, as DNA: TGTGCCAGCAGTACGCCTAGCGGCTCCTACGAGCAGTACTTC. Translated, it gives CASSTPSGSYEQYF.

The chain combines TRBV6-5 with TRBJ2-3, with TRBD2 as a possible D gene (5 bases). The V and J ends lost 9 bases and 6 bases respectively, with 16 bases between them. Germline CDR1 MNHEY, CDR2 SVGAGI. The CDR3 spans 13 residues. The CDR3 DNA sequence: TGTGCCAGTCAGAGGGATGAGCGGGATACGCAGTATTTT. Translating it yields CASQRDERDTQYF.

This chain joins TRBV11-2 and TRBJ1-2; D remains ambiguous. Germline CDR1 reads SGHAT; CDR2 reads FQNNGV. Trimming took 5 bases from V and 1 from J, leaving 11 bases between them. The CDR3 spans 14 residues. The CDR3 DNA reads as TGTGCCAGCAGCCCGTCGACCAGTAACTATGGCTACACCTTC. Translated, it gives CASSPSTSNYGYTF.

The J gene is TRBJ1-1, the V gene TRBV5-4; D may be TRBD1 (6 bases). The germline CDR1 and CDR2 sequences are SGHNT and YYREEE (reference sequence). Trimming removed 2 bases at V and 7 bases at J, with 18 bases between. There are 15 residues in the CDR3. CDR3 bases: TGTGCCAGCAGCTTTTACAGGGTCAGGGAGGGTGAAGCTTTCTTT. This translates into CASSFYRVREGEAFF.

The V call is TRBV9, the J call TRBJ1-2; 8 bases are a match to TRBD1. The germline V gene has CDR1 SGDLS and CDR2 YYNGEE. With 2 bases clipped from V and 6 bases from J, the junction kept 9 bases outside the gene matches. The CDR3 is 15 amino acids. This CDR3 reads CASSVGEQGQDGYTF. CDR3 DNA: TGTGCCAGCAGCGTCGGCGAACAGGGACAGGATGGCTACACCTTC. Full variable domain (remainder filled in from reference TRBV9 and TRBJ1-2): DSGVTQTPKHLITATGQRVTLRCSPRSGDLSVYWYQQSLDQGLQFLIQYYNGEERAKGNILERFSAQQFPDLHSELNLSSLELGDSALYFCASSVGEQGQDGYTFGSGTRLTVV.

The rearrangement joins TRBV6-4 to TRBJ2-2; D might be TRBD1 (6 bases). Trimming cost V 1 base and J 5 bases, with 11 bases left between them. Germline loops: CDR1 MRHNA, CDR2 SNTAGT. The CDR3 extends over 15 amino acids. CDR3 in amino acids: CASSDYTTGTGELFF. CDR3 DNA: TGTGCCAGCAGTGACTACACCACAGGGACCGGGGAGCTGTTTTTT.

The CDR3 DNA is TGTGCCAGCAGTGGAGACCGTTCCGTGACCGGGGAGCTGTTTTTT. Translated, it gives CASSGDRSVTGELFF. The chain combines TRBV6-5 with TRBJ2-2; D not resolved. Germline CDR1 is MNHEY and CDR2 is SVGAGI. The V end lost 5 bases, the J end lost 5 bases, and 15 bases lay between the germline ends. The CDR3 runs to 15 residues.

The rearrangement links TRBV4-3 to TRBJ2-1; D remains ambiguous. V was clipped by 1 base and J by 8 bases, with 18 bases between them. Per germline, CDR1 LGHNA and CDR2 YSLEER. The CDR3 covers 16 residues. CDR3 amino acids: CASSQARVGSGHEQFF. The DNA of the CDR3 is TGCGCCAGCAGCCAAGCGAGAGTCGGCTCCGGCCATGAGCAGTTCTTC.

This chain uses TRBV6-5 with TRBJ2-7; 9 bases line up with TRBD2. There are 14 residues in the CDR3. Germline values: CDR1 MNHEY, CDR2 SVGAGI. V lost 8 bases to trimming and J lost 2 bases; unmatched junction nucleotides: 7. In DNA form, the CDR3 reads TGTGCCAGCCGCGGGGAGCGGGAGGCCTACGAGCAGTACTTC. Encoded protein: CASRGEREAYEQYF.

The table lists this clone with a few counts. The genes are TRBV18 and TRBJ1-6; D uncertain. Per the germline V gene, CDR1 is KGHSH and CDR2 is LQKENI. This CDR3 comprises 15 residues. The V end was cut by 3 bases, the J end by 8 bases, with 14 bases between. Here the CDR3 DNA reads TGTGCCAGCTCACCCCGGTTAGGTGGAGATTCACCCCTCCACTTT. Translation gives CASSPRLGGDSPLHF.

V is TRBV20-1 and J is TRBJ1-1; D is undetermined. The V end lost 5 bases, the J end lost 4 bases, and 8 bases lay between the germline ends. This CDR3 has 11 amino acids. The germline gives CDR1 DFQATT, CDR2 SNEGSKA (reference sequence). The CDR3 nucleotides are TGCAGTGCTCCCCGTGGCACTGAAGCTTTCTTT. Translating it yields CSAPRGTEAFF.

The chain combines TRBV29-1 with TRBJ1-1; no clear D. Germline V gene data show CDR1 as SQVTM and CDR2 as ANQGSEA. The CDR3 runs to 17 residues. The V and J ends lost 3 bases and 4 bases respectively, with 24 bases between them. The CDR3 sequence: CSVDKAGSRPLGTEAFF. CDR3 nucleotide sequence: TGCAGCGTTGATAAGGCAGGTTCTCGTCCCCTTGGCACTGAAGCTTTCTTT.

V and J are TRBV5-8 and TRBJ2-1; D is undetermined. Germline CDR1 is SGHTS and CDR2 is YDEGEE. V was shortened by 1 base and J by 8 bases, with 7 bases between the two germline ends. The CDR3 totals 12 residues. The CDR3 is CASSLYAHEQFF. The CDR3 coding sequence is TGTGCCAGCAGCTTGTACGCCCATGAGCAGTTCTTC.

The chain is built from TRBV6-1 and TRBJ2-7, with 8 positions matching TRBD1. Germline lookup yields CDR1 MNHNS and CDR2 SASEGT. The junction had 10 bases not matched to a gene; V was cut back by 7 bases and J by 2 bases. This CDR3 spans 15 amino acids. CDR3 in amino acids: CASTTGGTGAYEQYF. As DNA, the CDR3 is TGTGCCAGCACCACAGGGGGGACAGGAGCCTACGAGCAGTACTTC.

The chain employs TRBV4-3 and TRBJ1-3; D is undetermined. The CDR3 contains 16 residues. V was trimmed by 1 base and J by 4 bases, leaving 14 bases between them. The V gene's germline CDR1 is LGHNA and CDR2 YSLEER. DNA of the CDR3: TGCGCCAGCAGCCAAGCTCCGCAGGCAAGGGGAAACACCATATATTTT. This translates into CASSQAPQARGNTIYF.

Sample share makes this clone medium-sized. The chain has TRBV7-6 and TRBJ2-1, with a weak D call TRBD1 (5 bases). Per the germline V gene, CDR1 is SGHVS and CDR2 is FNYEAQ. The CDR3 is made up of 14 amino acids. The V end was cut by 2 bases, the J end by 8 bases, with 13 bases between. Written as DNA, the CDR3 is TGTGCCAGCAGCTTAACAGGCTACGGCGATGAGCAGTTCTTC. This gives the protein CASSLTGYGDEQFF.

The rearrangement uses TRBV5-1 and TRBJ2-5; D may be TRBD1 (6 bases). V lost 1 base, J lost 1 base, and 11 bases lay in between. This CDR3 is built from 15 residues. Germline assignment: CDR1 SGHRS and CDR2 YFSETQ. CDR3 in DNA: TGCGCCAGCAGCTTGAGCCCAGGGGTCCAAGAGACCCAGTACTTC. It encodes CASSLSPGVQETQYF. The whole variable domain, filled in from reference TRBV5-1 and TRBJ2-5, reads KAGVTQTPRYLIKTRGQQVTLSCSPISGHRSVSWYQQTPGQGLQFLFEYFSETQRNKGNFPGRFSGRQFSNSRSEMNVSTLELGDSALYLCASSLSPGVQETQYFGPGTRLLVL.